Shown below are 4 T cell receptor beta chains from a single sample sequenced in a study of CD8 T cells in Susac syndrome. An amount of RNA that ranged from roughly 0.5 to 1 ug was reverse transcribed with random hexamers. TCRdb reanalysed the immunoSEQ multiplex PCR reads using MiXCR and keeps one entry per CDR3 protein. The repertoire holds some 160,000 distinct CDR3 sequences, roughly 94% seen once, with 0.065% to 0.1% in the top ten. The sample was CD4+ T cells from PBMCs. The receptor set was obtained from a human donor in good health.

This chain connects TRBV29-1 to TRBJ1-4; the D gene is possibly TRBD1 (5 bases). The V gene lost 3 bases and the J gene lost 8 bases, with 13 bases spanning the gap. The V gene's germline CDR1 is SQVTM and CDR2 ANQGSEA. This CDR3 has 13 amino acids. The CDR3 bases are TGCAGCGTTGAGGGCGGGGCTATGGAAAAACTGTTTTTT. It specifies CSVEGGAMEKLFF.

This clonotype was recorded only once. The chain couples TRBV6-2 or TRBV6-3 to TRBJ1-1; D is uncertain. Germline assignment: CDR1 MNHEY and CDR2 SVGEGT. Between the trimmed V and J ends, which lost 4 bases and 1 base, there was a span of 10 bases. This CDR3 spans 14 amino acids. The CDR3 reads CASSSPPGNTEAFF. The CDR3 nucleotides read TGTGCCAGCAGTTCGCCCCCCGGGAACACTGAAGCTTTCTTT.

The chain joins TRBV7-2 to TRBJ2-2; no reliable D call. In germline, CDR1 is SGHTA, CDR2 FQGNSA. CDR3 length equals 16 residues. V was pared by 4 bases and J by 4 bases, with 16 bases between. CDR3 bases: TGTGCCAGCAGCTCCCGTGGCGGAAGCCCCACCGGGGAGCTGTTTTTT. Translated, it gives CASSSRGGSPTGELFF.

The J gene is TRBJ2-2, the V gene TRBV4-1; the match to TRBD1 covers 7 bases. The CDR3 has 14 amino acids. The V gene's germline CDR1 is MGHRA and CDR2 YSYEKL. The junction had 9 bases not matched to a gene; V was cut back by 7 bases and J by 7 bases. DNA of the CDR3: TGCGCCAGCATGCGGACAGGCTCTGGCGGGGAGCTGTTTTTT. Its translation: CASMRTGSGGELFF.